These T cell receptor beta chains were read from a single sample in a study of blood T cell repertoires in COVID-19. The protocol was immunoSEQ multiplex PCR, while the TCRdb copy is restricted to in-frame clones and leaves out a portion. This table has some 320,000 clones, approximately 89% appearing once. The specimen was peripheral blood. Source of these receptors: a woman aged 25 to 39 with COVID-19, enrolled during active disease. Both conserved end residues are part of each CDR3.

TRBJ1-1	TRBV27	CASSLFGVETEAFF
TRBJ2-7	TRBV10-1	CASSARDRGKEQYF
TRBJ1-6	TRBV4-2	CASSQEGMGGGDSPLHF
TRBJ1-5	TRBV2	CASSGLDGDNQPQHF
TRBJ2-4	TRBV7-2	CASSFHQGIQYF
TRBJ2-3	TRBV5-1	CASRTRTSGGMDTQYF
TRBJ1-3	TRBV30	CAWDGGPSGNTIYF
TRBJ2-5	TRBV14	CASSRPGQAQETQYF
TRBJ2-7	TRBV6-5	CASSPSGTPNYEQYF
TRBJ1-6	TRBV5-4	CASSLGARVNSPLHF
TRBJ1-1	TRBV14	CASSRHRGLTEAFF
TRBJ1-4	TRBV23-1	CASSHRRGVNNEKLFF
TRBJ2-3	TRBV5-1	CASGGNVDTQYF
TRBJ1-5	TRBV2	CASSEGGGGVNQPQHF
TRBJ1-2	TRBV6-4	CASITDKPANYGYTF
TRBJ1-3	TRBV21-1	CASSANRGLAGNTIYF
TRBJ1-1	TRBV30	CAWSGSGANTEAFF
TRBJ2-1	TRBV6-1	CASSDWTSGSYNEQFF
TRBJ2-1	TRBV5-1	CASSFGTSSNEQFF
TRBJ2-7	TRBV11-2	CASSLDIGTEAYEQYF
TRBJ2-5	TRBV4-1	CASSQGPLETQYF
TRBJ2-1	TRBV9	CASSVVPRGDNEQFF
TRBJ1-1	TRBV28	CASRGRGGGAFF
TRBJ1-5	TRBV5-5	CASSSRGTNQPQHF
TRBJ2-7	TRBV19	CASNDRSKWEQYF
TRBJ1-6	TRBV5-4	CATRLGANNSPLHF
TRBJ1-2	TRBV4-1	CASSQDRGYYGYTF
TRBJ2-7	TRBV10-1	CASSGPTGEQYF
TRBJ2-1	TRBV19	CASTLNNEQFF
TRBJ2-5	TRBV2	CASSYSGGEETQYF
TRBJ1-1	TRBV7-9	CASSVDSNEAFF
TRBJ2-5	TRBV5-1	CASSPREPLGETQYF
TRBJ1-2	TRBV5-1	CASSLGLGITWESYTF
TRBJ2-7	TRBV14	CASSFNHRASSSYEQYF
TRBJ1-1	TRBV28	CASSPRDMGLTVAVNTEAFF
TRBJ2-1	TRBV24-1	CATSDPTFGLAGGALNEQFF